This T cell receptor (beta chain) came from a study of shared clonotypes between healthy human individuals. General study results and limits: In contrast to clonotypes shared by all four donors, non-shared clonotypes had lower generation probabilities.

CDR1 is MNHNY and CDR2 is SVGAGI in the germline V gene (reference sequence). The CDR3 sequence is 12 residues long. V was cut by 7 bases and J by 1 base, with 7 bases left in between. Comments on this clone: Its antigen remains unknown.

The data were produced by immunoSEQ multiplex PCR, yet TCRdb's version contains in-frame clones alone and is incomplete. The sample holds over 2 million clones, over 85% seen once. The sequence derives from a man aged 18 to 30 in good health. J is TRBJ1-1 and V is TRBV6-6; no definite D call. Sequenced material: naive CD4+ T cells sorted from blood. Subset reported: CD45RA+ positively selected. CDR3 in amino acids: CASNWGNTEAFF. DNA of the CDR3: TGTGCCAGCAACTGGGGGAACACTGAAGCTTTCTTT.